This paragraph covers one T cell receptor beta chain sequence. Its specificity is unknown. Per germline, CDR1 SQVTM and CDR2 ANQGSEA. CDR3 length: 15 amino acids. Trimming pared 6 bases from V and 3 bases from J, leaving 18 bases between. This entry comes from a study of cytotoxic CD8 clonotypes in ibrutinib-treated CLL. General study points: Collection times varied between progressing and sustained-remission patients. Clonality increased at ibrutinib response and stayed stable in sustained remission. At progression, however, it fell back toward baseline.

Here immunoSEQ multiplex PCR was the method, and the copy in TCRdb shows in-frame clones only, minus some. This sample has 250,000 to 350,000 clones; about 72% occur once, and the top ten carry roughly 5%. The specimen comprised PBMCs, sampled at disease progression, from a patient treated with ibrutinib. This TCR was sampled from a human donor with chronic lymphocytic leukemia. This chain joins TRBV29-1 and TRBJ2-4, with a tentative D call TRBD2 (7 bases). CDR3 bases: TGCAGCGTGGCCGAGGGGGGGCCTAGCAAAAACATTCAGTACTTC. Translating gives CSVAEGGPSKNIQYF. Using reference TRBV29-1 and TRBJ2-4 for the parts outside the CDR3, the full variable domain is SAVISQKPSRDICQRGTSLTIQCQVDSQVTMMFWYRQQPGQSLTLIATANQGSEATYESGFVIDKFPISRPNLTFSTLTVSNMSPEDSSIYLCSVAEGGPSKNIQYFGAGTRLSVL.